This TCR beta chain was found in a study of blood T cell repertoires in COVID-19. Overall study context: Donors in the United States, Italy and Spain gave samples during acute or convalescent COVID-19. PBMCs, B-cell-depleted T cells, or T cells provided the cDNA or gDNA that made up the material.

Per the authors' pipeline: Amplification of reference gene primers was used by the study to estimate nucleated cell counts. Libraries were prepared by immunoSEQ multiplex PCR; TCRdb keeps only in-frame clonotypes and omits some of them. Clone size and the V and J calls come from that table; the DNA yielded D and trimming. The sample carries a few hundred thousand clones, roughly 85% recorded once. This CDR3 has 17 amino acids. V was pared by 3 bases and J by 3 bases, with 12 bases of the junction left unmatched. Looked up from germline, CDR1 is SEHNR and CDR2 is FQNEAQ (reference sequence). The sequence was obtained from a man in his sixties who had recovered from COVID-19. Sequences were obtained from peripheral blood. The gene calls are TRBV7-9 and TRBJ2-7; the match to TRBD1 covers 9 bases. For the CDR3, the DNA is TGTGCCAGCAGCTTCATCGCCTTCCGGGACAGGGTCTACGAGCAGTACTTC. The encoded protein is CASSFIAFRDRVYEQYF.